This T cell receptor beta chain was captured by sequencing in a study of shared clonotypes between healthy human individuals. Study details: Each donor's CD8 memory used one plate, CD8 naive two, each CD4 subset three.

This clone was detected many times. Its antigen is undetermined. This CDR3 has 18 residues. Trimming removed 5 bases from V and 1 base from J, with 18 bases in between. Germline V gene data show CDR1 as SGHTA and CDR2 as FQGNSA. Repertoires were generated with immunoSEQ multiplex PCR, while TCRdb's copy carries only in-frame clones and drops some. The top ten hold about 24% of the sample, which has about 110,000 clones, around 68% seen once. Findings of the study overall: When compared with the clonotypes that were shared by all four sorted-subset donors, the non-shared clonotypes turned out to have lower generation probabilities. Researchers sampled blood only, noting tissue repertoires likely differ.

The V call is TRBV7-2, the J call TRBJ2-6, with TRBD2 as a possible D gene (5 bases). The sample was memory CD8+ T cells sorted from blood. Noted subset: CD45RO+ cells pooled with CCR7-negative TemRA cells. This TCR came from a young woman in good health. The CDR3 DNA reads TGTGCCAGCAGCCAAAACAGTCACGGGGAATCTGGGGCCAACGTCCTGACTTTC. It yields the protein CASSQNSHGESGANVLTF.